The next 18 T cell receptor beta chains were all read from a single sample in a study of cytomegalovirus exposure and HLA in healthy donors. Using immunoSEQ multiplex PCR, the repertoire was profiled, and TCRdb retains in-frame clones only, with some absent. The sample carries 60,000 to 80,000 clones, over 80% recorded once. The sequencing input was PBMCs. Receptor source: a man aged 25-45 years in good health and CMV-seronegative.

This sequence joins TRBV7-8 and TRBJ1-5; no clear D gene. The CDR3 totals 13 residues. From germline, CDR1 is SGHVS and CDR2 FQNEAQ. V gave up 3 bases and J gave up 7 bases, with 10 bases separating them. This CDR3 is CASSFSVTQPQHF. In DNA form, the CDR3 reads TGTGCCAGCAGCTTTAGCGTCACCCAGCCCCAGCATTTT. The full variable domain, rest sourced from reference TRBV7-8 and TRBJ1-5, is GAGVSQSPRYKVAKRGQDVALRCDPISGHVSLFWYQQALGQGPEFLTYFQNEAQLDKSGLPSDRFFAERPEGSVSTLKIQRTQQEDSAVYLCASSFSVTQPQHFGDGTRLSIL.

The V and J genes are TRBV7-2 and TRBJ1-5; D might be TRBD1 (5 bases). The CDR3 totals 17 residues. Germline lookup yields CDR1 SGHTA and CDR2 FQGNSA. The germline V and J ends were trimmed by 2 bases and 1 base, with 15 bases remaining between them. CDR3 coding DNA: TGTGCCAGCAGCTTAAAAACCGTCGGGGGGAGCAATCAGCCCCAGCATTTT. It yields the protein CASSLKTVGGSNQPQHF.

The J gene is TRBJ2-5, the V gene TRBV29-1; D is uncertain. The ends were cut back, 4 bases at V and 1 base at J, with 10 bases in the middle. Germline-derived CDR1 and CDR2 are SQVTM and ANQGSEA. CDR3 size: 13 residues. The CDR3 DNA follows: TGCAGCGTTGCCCAGCGACTCCAAGAGACCCAGTACTTC. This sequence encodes CSVAQRLQETQYF.

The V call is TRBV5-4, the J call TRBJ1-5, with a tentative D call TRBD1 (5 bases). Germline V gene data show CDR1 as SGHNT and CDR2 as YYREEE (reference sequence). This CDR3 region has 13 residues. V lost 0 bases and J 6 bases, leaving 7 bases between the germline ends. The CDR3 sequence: CASSLAGGQPQHF. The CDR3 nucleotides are TGTGCCAGCAGCTTGGCCGGGGGTCAGCCCCAGCATTTT.

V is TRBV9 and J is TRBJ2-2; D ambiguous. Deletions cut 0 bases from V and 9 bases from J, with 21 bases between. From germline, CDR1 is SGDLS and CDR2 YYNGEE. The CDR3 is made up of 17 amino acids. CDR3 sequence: CASSVEVRRGPHRELFF. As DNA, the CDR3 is TGTGCCAGCAGCGTAGAAGTTCGACGTGGGCCGCACCGGGAGCTGTTTTTT.

Here the CDR3 DNA reads TGTGCCAGCAGCTTGGTAGCTAGCGGGGATACCAATGAGCAGTTCTTC. It encodes CASSLVASGDTNEQFF. The V call is TRBV5-6, the J call TRBJ2-1; 9 bases align to TRBD2. CDR1 SGHDT and CDR2 YYEEEE come from the germline V gene. CDR3 size: 16 residues. J lost 6 bases, V lost 0 bases, and 7 bases had no gene match.

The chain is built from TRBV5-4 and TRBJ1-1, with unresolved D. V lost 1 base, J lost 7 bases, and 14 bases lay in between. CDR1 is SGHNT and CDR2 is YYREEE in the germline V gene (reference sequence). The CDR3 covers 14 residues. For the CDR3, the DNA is TGTGCCAGCAGCTTGTCCCCCGGGGAAAATGAAGCTTTCTTT. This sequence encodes CASSLSPGENEAFF.

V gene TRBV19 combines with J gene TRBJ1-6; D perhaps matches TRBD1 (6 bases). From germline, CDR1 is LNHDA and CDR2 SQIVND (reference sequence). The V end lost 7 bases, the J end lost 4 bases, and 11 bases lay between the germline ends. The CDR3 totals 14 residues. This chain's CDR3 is CASTQGLYNSPLHF. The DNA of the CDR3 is TGTGCCAGTACACAGGGCTTATATAATTCACCCCTCCACTTT.

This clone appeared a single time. CDR3 residues: CASSSQGGQPQHF. For the CDR3, the DNA is TGTGCCAGCAGCTCTCAGGGAGGCCAGCCCCAGCATTTT. The V and J genes are TRBV7-8 and TRBJ1-5, with D possibly TRBD1 on 5 matching bases. CDR1 is SGHVS, CDR2 FQNEAQ, per germline. With 4 bases removed from V and 7 bases from J, the gap between germline ends came to 11 bases. The CDR3 contains 13 residues.

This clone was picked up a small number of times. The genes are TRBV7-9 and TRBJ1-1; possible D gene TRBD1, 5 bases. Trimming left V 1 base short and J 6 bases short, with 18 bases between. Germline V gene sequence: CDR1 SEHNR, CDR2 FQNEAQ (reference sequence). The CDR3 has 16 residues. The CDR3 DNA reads TGTGCCAGCAGCTTAGGCAGGGTAGGCCCTAGAGCTGAAGCTTTCTTT. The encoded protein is CASSLGRVGPRAEAFF.

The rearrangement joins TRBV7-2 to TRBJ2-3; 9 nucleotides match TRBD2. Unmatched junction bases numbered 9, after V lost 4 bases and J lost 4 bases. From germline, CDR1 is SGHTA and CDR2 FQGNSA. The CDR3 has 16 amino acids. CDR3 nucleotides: TGTGCCAGCAGCTCCCTTCTAGCGGGAATCGCAGATACGCAGTATTTT. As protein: CASSSLLAGIADTQYF.

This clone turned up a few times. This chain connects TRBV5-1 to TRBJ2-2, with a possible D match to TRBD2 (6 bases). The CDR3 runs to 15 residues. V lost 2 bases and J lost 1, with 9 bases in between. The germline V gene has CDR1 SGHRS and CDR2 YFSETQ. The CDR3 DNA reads TGCGCCAGCAGCTTCGGCGGGGTGAACACCGGGGAGCTGTTTTTT. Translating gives CASSFGGVNTGELFF.

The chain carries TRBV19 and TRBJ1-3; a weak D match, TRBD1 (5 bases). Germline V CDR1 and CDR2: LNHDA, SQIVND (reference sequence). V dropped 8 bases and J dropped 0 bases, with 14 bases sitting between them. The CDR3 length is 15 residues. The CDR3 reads CASLGGLSSGNTIYF. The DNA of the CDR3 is TGTGCCAGTCTCGGGGGACTGAGCTCTGGAAACACCATATATTTT.

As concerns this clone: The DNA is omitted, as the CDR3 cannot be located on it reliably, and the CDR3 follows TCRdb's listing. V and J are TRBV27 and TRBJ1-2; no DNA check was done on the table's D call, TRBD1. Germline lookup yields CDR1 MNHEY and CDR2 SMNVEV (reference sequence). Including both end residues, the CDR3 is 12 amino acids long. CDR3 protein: CASSFVGQGATF.

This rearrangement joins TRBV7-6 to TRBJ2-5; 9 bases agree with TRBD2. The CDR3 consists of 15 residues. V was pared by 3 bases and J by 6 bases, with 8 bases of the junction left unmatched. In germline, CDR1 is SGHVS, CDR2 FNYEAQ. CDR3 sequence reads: CASSLVSGSPKTQYF. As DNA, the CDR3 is TGTGCCAGCAGCTTGGTTAGCGGGAGCCCAAAGACCCAGTACTTC.

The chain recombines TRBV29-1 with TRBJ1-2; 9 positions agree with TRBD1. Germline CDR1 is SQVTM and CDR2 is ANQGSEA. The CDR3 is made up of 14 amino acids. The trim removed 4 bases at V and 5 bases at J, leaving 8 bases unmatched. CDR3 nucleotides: TGCAGCGTTGTGGCACAGGGGGCTTCTTATGGCTACACCTTC. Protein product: CSVVAQGASYGYTF.

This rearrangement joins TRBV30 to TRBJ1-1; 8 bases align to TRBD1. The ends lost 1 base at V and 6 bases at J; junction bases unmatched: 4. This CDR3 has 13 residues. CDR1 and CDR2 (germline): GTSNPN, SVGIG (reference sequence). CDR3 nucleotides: TGTGCCTGGAGTGGGACAGGGATCGCTGAAGCTTTCTTT. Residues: CAWSGTGIAEAFF.

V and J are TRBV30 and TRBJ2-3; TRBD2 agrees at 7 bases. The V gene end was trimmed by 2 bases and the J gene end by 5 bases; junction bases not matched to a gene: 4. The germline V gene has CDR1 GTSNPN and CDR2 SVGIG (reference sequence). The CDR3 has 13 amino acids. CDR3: CAWSLGGGDTQYF. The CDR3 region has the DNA TGTGCCTGGAGTCTGGGGGGGGGAGATACGCAGTATTTT.